The 14 T cell receptor beta chains given below trace back to one sample, sequenced in a study of neoadjuvant nivolumab and ipilimumab in lung cancer. The protocol was immunoSEQ multiplex PCR, while the TCRdb copy is restricted to in-frame clones and leaves out a portion. The profile shows tens of thousands of clones, around 89% of them singletons. Here the sequenced sample was blood, taken before neoadjuvant nivolumab, alone or with ipilimumab. These receptors all stem from an adult with non-small cell lung cancer. Some clones in this sample may be carry-over from other donors' samples.

V gene TRBV5-4 combines with J gene TRBJ2-7; 7 bases are a match to TRBD1. The CDR3 sequence is 16 residues long. The V gene end was trimmed by 0 bases and the J gene end by 4 bases; junction bases not matched to a gene: 10. Germline V gives CDR1 SGHNT, CDR2 YYREEE (reference sequence). This CDR3 reads CASSLGGGLSRYEQYF. For the CDR3, the DNA is TGTGCCAGCAGCTTGGGAGGGGGCCTTTCCCGATACGAGCAGTACTTC.

The CDR3 loop reads CASSLAREVQPQHF. The CDR3 DNA sequence: TGTGCCAGCAGTTTGGCTAGGGAGGTTCAGCCCCAGCATTTT. V and J are TRBV27 and TRBJ1-5; D gene ambiguous. The V end was cut by 3 bases, the J end by 6 bases, with 12 bases between. This CDR3 has 14 residues. Germline V gives CDR1 MNHEY, CDR2 SMNVEV (reference sequence).

The chain carries TRBV7-9 and TRBJ2-1; 12 bases map to TRBD2. The germline V gene has CDR1 SEHNR and CDR2 FQNEAQ (reference sequence). The CDR3 sequence is 16 residues long. J gave up 8 bases and V 5 bases, and 10 bases lay outside the gene matches. Here the CDR3 reads CASSRRTSGISDEQFF. In DNA form, the CDR3 reads TGTGCCAGCAGCCGTCGGACTAGCGGGATTTCCGATGAGCAGTTCTTC.

The chain combines TRBV7-2 with TRBJ2-7; D tentatively reads TRBD1 or TRBD2 (6 bases each). Germline V CDR1 and CDR2: SGHTA, FQGNSA. V lost 1 base and J 4 bases, leaving 11 bases between the germline ends. The CDR3 is 14 amino acids. CDR3 DNA: TGTGCCAGCAGCTTAGTTCAGGGGACTTACGAGCAGTACTTC. Protein product: CASSLVQGTYEQYF.

The chain recombines TRBV29-1 with TRBJ2-7; 10 bases align to TRBD2. CDR1 and CDR2 from the germline V gene are SQVTM and ANQGSEA. V lost 8 bases to trimming and J lost 3 bases; unmatched junction nucleotides: 4. This CDR3 is built from 12 residues. CDR3 in amino acids: CSTGTSVYEQYF. The DNA for the CDR3 is TGCAGCACCGGGACTAGCGTCTACGAGCAGTACTTC.

The V gene is TRBV6-4, the J gene TRBJ2-1; no reliable D call. CDR3 size: 13 residues. V lost 4 bases and J lost 8, with 12 bases in between. Germline V gene sequence: CDR1 MRHNA, CDR2 SNTAGT. The CDR3 coding sequence is TGTGCCAGCAGTGGGGGAACCTGGGATGAGCAGTTCTTC. Translation: CASSGGTWDEQFF.

The rearrangement links TRBV9 to TRBJ2-1, with D unresolved. CDR3 length: 14 residues. The germline CDR1 and CDR2 sequences are SGDLS and YYNGEE. V was trimmed by 3 bases and J by 7 bases, leaving 14 bases between them. This chain's CDR3 is CASSAPPSGNEQFF. The CDR3 nucleotides read TGTGCCAGCAGCGCTCCTCCATCCGGTAATGAGCAGTTCTTC.

This clone came up once. V and J are TRBV29-1 and TRBJ2-1; 8 bases agree with TRBD2. Trimming removed 1 base from V and 13 bases from J; junction bases left unmatched: 15. The CDR3 has 15 amino acids. CDR1 is SQVTM and CDR2 is ANQGSEA in the germline V gene. The CDR3 region has the DNA TGCAGCGTTGAAGTCAATCCCGGGACTAGTGGGGCCCAGTTCTTC. It encodes CSVEVNPGTSGAQFF.

This rearrangement joins TRBV6-5 to TRBJ1-4; TRBD1 matches at 7 bases. Germline V gene sequence: CDR1 MNHEY, CDR2 SVGAGI. Germline trimming cut 0 bases from V and 8 bases from J; bases unmatched to any gene: 6. This CDR3 is built from 15 residues. The CDR3 reads CASSYSTGSREKLFF. The CDR3 coding sequence is TGTGCCAGCAGTTACTCGACAGGGAGCAGAGAAAAACTGTTTTTT.

CDR3 sequence reads: CATSRSGTTHYEQYF. In DNA form, the CDR3 reads TGTGCCACCAGCAGATCCGGGACCACCCACTACGAGCAGTACTTC. The chain links TRBV15 to TRBJ2-7, with D perhaps matching TRBD1 or TRBD2 (5 bases each). The CDR3 length is 15 residues. The ends were cut back, 2 bases at V and 3 bases at J, with 14 bases in the middle. Germline lookup yields CDR1 LNHNV and CDR2 YYDKDF (reference sequence).

This clone has just a few counts. This sequence joins TRBV20-1 and TRBJ2-1; perhaps TRBD2 as D (5 bases). CDR1 DFQATT and CDR2 SNEGSKA come from the germline V gene (reference sequence). The V end was cut by 7 bases, the J end by 10 bases, with 11 bases between. The CDR3 loop spans 10 amino acids. The DNA for the CDR3 is TGCAGTGTCCCTAGAGGGGAGCAGTTCTTC. It translates to CSVPRGEQFF.

J is TRBJ1-4 and V is TRBV6-5, with D possibly TRBD1 on 6 matching bases. Germline V CDR1 and CDR2: MNHEY, SVGAGI. This CDR3 is built from 13 residues. Trimming took off 6 bases at V and 11 bases at J, with 16 bases between the two ends. CDR3 in DNA: TGTGCCAGCAGCAAGGACAGTTTCGAGAAACTGTTTTTT. This translates into CASSKDSFEKLFF.

This chain uses TRBV5-4 with TRBJ1-2, with 8 bases fitting TRBD1. Trimming removed 5 bases from V and 5 bases from J; junction bases left unmatched: 5. CDR3 size: 13 residues. CDR1 and CDR2 from the germline V gene are SGHNT and YYREEE (reference sequence). CDR3 loop: CASSPDRGYGYTF. DNA for the CDR3: TGTGCCAGCAGTCCAGACAGGGGTTATGGCTACACCTTC.

CDR3 nucleotides: TGTGCCAGCAGCCCCGACGGCAGAGCGTTAGAGACCCAGTACTTC. This codes for CASSPDGRALETQYF. The chain recombines TRBV7-2 with TRBJ2-5; D is uncertain. Trimming took off 5 bases at V and 4 bases at J, with 17 bases between the two ends. This CDR3 contains 15 residues. Germline V gives CDR1 SGHTA, CDR2 FQGNSA.